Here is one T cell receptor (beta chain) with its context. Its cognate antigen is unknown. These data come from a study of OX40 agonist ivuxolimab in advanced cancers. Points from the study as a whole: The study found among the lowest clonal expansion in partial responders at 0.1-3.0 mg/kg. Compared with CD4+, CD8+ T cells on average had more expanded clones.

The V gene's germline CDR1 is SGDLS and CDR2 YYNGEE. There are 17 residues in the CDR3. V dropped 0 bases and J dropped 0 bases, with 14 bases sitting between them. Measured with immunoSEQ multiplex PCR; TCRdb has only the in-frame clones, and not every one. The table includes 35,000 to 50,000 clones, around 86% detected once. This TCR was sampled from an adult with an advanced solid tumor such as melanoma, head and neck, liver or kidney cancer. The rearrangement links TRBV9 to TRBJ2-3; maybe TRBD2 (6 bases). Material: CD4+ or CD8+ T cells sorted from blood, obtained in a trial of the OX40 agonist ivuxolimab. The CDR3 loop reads CASSVEGASDSTDTQYF. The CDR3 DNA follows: TGTGCCAGCAGCGTAGAAGGGGCTAGCGATAGCACAGATACGCAGTATTTT.